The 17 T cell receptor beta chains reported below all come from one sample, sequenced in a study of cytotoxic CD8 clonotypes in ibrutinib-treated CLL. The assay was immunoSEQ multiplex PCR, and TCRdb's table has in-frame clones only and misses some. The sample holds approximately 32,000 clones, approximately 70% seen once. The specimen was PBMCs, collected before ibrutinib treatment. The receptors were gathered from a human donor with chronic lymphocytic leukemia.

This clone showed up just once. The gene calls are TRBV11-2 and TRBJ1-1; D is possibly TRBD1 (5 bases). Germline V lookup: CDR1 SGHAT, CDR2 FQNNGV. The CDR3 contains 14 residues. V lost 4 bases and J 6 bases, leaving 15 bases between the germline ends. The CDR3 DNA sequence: TGTGCCAGCAGCTCGGACACCCGAAGGTCTGAAGCTTTCTTT. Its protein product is CASSSDTRRSEAFF.

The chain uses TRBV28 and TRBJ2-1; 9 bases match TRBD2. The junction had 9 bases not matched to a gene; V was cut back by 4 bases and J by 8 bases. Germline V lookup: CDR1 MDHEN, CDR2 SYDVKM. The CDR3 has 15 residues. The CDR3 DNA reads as TGTGCCAGCAGTTCTAGCGGGAAGTCTCCGCATGAGCAGTTCTTC. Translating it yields CASSSSGKSPHEQFF. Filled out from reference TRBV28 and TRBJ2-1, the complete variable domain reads DVKVTQSSRYLVKRTGEKVFLECVQDMDHENMFWYRQDPGLGLRLIYFSYDVKMKEKGDIPEGYSVSREKKERFSLILESASTNQTSMYLCASSSSGKSPHEQFFGPGTRLTVL.

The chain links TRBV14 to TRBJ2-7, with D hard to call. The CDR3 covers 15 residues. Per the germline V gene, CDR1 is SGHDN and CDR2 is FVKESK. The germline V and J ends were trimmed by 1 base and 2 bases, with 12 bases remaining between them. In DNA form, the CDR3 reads TGTGCCAGCAGCCAAGTGGCGGCTAGTACCTACGAGCAGTACTTC. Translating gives CASSQVAASTYEQYF.

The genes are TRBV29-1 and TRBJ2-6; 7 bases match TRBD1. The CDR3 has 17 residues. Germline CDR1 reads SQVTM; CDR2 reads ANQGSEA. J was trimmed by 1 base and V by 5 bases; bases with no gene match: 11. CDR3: CSVKPQGVGSGANVLTF. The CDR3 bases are TGCAGCGTTAAACCCCAGGGGGTAGGGTCTGGGGCCAACGTCCTGACTTTC.

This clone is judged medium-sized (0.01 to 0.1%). The CDR3 sequence is CASSYLGQVYNEQFF. For the CDR3, the DNA is TGTGCCAGCAGTTACCTGGGACAGGTATACAATGAGCAGTTCTTC. The gene calls are TRBV6-5 and TRBJ2-1; 8 nucleotides align to TRBD1. After removal of 2 bases from V and 4 bases from J, the junction contained 4 bases not matched to a gene. Germline CDR1 reads MNHEY; CDR2 reads SVGAGI. The CDR3 sequence is 15 residues long.

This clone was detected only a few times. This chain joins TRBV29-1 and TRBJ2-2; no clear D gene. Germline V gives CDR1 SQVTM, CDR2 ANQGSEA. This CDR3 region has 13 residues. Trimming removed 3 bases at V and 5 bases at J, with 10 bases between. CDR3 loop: CSVELTVTGELFF. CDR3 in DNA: TGCAGCGTTGAGTTAACGGTAACCGGGGAGCTGTTTTTT.

CDR3 residues: CASSLWEGEAFF. CDR3 DNA: TGTGCCAGCAGCTTATGGGAGGGTGAAGCTTTCTTT. The rearrangement joins TRBV7-9 to TRBJ1-1, with D unclear. Germline loops: CDR1 SEHNR, CDR2 FQNEAQ (reference sequence). Trimming cost V 2 bases and J 7 bases, with 8 bases left between them. This CDR3 is built from 12 residues.

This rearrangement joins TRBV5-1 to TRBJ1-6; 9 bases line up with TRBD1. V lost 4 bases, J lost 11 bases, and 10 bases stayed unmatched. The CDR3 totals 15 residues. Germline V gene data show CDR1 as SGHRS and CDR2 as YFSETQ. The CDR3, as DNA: TGCGCCAGCAGCACGGGACAGGGTGAAGGGACACCCCTCCACTTT. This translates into CASSTGQGEGTPLHF.

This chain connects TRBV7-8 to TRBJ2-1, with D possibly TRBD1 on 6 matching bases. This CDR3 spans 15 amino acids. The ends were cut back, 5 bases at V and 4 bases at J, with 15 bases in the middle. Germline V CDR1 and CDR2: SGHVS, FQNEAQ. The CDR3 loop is CASSPDRILYNEQFF. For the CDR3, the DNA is TGTGCCAGCAGCCCAGACAGGATCCTTTACAATGAGCAGTTCTTC.

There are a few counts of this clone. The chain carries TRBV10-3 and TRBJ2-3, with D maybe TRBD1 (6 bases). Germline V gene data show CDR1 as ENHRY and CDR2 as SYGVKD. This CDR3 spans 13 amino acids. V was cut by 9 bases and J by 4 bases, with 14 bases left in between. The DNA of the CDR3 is TGTGCCATACAGGGATCCATACCAGATACGCAGTATTTT. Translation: CAIQGSIPDTQYF.

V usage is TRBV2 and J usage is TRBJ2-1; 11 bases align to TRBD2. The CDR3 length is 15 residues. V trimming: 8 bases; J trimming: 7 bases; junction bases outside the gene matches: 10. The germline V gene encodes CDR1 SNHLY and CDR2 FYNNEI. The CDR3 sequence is CASLISGGAWNEQFF. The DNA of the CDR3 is TGTGCCAGCCTTATTAGCGGGGGGGCATGGAATGAGCAGTTCTTC.

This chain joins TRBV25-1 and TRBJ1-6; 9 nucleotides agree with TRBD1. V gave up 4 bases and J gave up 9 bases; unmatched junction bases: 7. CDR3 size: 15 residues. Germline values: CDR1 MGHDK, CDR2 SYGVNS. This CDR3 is CASSVTGGSGSPLHF. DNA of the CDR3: TGTGCCAGCAGTGTTACAGGGGGCTCCGGTTCACCCCTCCACTTT. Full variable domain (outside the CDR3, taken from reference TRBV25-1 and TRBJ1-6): EADIYQTPRYLVIGTGKKITLECSQTMGHDKMYWYQQDPGMELHLIHYSYGVNSTEKGDLSSESTVSRIRTEHFPLTLESARPSHTSQYLCASSVTGGSGSPLHFGNGTRLTVT.

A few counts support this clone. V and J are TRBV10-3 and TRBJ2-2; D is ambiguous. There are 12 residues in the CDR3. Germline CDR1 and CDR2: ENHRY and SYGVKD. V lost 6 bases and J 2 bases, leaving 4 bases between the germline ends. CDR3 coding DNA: TGTGCCATCAGGGACAACACCGGGGAGCTGTTTTTT. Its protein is CAIRDNTGELFF.

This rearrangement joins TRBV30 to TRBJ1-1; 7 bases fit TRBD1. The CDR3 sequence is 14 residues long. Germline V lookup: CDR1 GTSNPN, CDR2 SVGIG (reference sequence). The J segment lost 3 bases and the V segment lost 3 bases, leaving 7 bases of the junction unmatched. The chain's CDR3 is CAWSHSTGDTEAFF. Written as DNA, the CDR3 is TGTGCCTGGAGCCATTCTACAGGGGACACTGAAGCTTTCTTT.

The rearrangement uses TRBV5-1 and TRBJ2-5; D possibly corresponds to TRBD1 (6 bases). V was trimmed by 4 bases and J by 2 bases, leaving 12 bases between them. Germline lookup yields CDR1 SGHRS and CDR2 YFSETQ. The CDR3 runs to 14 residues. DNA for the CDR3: TGCGCCAGCAGCCCTCGGACAGATCAAGAGACCCAGTACTTC. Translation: CASSPRTDQETQYF.

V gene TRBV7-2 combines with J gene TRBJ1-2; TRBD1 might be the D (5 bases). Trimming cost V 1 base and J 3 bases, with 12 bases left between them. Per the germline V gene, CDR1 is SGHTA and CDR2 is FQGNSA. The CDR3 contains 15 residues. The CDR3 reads CASSLEWQGHYGYTF. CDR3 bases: TGTGCCAGCAGCTTAGAGTGGCAGGGTCACTATGGCTACACCTTC.

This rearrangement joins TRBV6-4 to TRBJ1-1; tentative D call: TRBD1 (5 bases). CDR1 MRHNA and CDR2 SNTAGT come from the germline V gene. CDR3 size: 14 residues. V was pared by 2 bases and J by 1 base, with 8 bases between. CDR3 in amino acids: CASSDTDKNTEAFF. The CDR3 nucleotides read TGTGCCAGCAGTGACACGGACAAGAACACTGAAGCTTTCTTT.